This TCR beta chain was identified in a study of naive and memory T cell subsets. Both TRBC1 and TRBC2 were covered by a beta constant-region primer of two equimolar oligonucleotides. TCRdb fed the UMI-ligation and nested PCR reads into MiXCR, producing one record per CDR3 protein. The repertoire has some 150,000 distinct CDR3 sequences, about 15% of them found once; the top ten carry approximately 0.13%. Cells stained for CD3, CD4, CD8, CD45RA and CD27 were sorted into four subsets. Regarding this clonotype: Its antigen remains unidentified.

Whole-study findings and limits: Diversity fell and Gini index rose from naive through CM, EM, EMRA.

Per germline, CDR1 ENHRY and CDR2 SYGVKD. The CDR3 spans 14 residues. Trimming left V 2 bases short and J 2 bases short, with 4 bases between. V and J are TRBV10-3 and TRBJ2-6; D not resolved. Sequencing used naive CD4+ T cells from blood. This receptor was obtained from a human donor in good health. CDR3 nucleotides: TGTGCCATCAGTGAGGGAACTGGGGCCAACGTCCTGACTTTC. Translation: CAISEGTGANVLTF.